The 12 T cell receptor beta chains below come from one sample, sequenced in a study of sequential checkpoint blockade in melanoma. Assay used: immunoSEQ multiplex PCR; TCRdb lists only in-frame clones, some missing. The sample has around 2,500 clones, 26% seen once. Described treatment: randomized to nivolumab then ipilimumab (arm A) or the reverse (arm B). This sample comprised tumor tissue (inferred from file names), obtained from a patient given nivolumab and ipilimumab in sequence. These receptors were collected from a human donor with melanoma.

This clone counts as large. The chain is built from TRBV15 and TRBJ1-6; 9 bases fit TRBD1. This CDR3 has 14 residues. Germline CDR1 LNHNV, CDR2 YYDKDF (reference sequence). V lost 2 bases, J lost 9 bases, and 2 bases stayed unmatched. The CDR3 here is CATSRTTGGSPLHF. CDR3 nucleotides: TGTGCCACCAGCAGAACGACAGGGGGTTCACCCCTCCACTTT.

The sample holds a few counts of this clone. The V gene is TRBV5-1, the J gene TRBJ2-1; weak D call: TRBD2 (5 bases). The CDR3 sequence is 16 residues long. The germline V gene encodes CDR1 SGHRS and CDR2 YFSETQ. V gave up 2 bases and J gave up 0 bases, with 12 bases separating them. This CDR3 is CASSFPADRSYNEQFF. The CDR3 coding sequence is TGCGCCAGCAGCTTTCCAGCGGACCGCTCCTACAATGAGCAGTTCTTC.

The chain links TRBV15 to TRBJ1-5, with TRBD1 identical over 10 bases. Germline loops: CDR1 LNHNV, CDR2 YYDKDF (reference sequence). After removal of 5 bases from V and 3 bases from J, the junction contained 7 bases not matched to a gene. The CDR3 consists of 16 residues. The CDR3 DNA reads as TGTGCCACCAGCGGCGACAGGGGGCTCAACAATCAGCCCCAGCATTTT. Amino acid sequence: CATSGDRGLNNQPQHF.

The chain has TRBV29-1 and TRBJ1-2; D remains ambiguous. V was trimmed by 6 bases and J by 7 bases, leaving 15 bases between them. Germline V gene data show CDR1 as SQVTM and CDR2 as ANQGSEA. The CDR3 sequence is 12 residues long. The CDR3 spells CSVVTPSGGYTF. The CDR3 nucleotides read TGCAGCGTGGTGACCCCTTCTGGTGGCTACACCTTC.

This clone was detected a few times. The V call is TRBV6-7, the J call TRBJ1-2, with TRBD1 as a possible D gene (5 bases). TRBV6-7 is marked as an open reading frame, function uncertain. Trimming took off 6 bases at V and 5 bases at J, with 19 bases between the two ends. The CDR3 extends over 15 amino acids. CDR3 nucleotide sequence: TGTGCCAGCAGCCCGAGACAGAGAGTATTGTATGGCTACACCTTC. Its translation: CASSPRQRVLYGYTF.

The chain combines TRBV29-1 with TRBJ2-7; TRBD1 matches at 9 bases. Trimming removed 7 bases from V and 4 bases from J; junction bases left unmatched: 8. The CDR3 spans 13 residues. Per germline, CDR1 SQVTM and CDR2 ANQGSEA. The DNA of the CDR3 is TGCAGCGCCTCCGGGACAGGGAGGTACGAGCAGTACTTC. It yields the protein CSASGTGRYEQYF.

This CDR3 reads CATSRRQQGVGDIQYF. In DNA form, the CDR3 reads TGTGCCACCAGCAGAAGACAACAGGGGGTGGGGGACATTCAGTACTTC. The chain combines TRBV15 with TRBJ2-4, with TRBD1 matching over 8 bases. In germline, CDR1 is LNHNV, CDR2 YYDKDF (reference sequence). The CDR3 covers 16 residues. V was pared by 2 bases and J by 8 bases, with 11 bases of the junction left unmatched.

This clone showed up just a few times. The chain links TRBV5-1 to TRBJ2-3, with D perhaps TRBD2 (7 bases). Trimming removed 0 bases from V and 4 bases from J, with 15 bases in between. Germline CDR1 reads SGHRS; CDR2 reads YFSETQ. This CDR3 is 16 amino acids long. The CDR3: CASSLEGGGASDTQYF. For the CDR3, the DNA is TGCGCCAGCAGCTTGGAGGGCGGGGGCGCTTCAGATACGCAGTATTTT.

J is TRBJ1-2 and V is TRBV25-1; 7 bases agree with TRBD1. The CDR3 extends over 17 amino acids. The J segment lost 4 bases and the V segment lost 6 bases, leaving 17 bases of the junction unmatched. Germline assignment: CDR1 MGHDK and CDR2 SYGVNS. As DNA, the CDR3 is TGTGCCAGCAGCCTCGGGACAGTGGGCGCAAAAGGCTATGGCTACACCTTC. Translating it yields CASSLGTVGAKGYGYTF.

This clone was seen only a few times. The chain joins TRBV11-3 to TRBJ2-3; TRBD1 might be the D (6 bases). In germline, CDR1 is SGHNT, CDR2 YENEEA. Trimming removed 5 bases from V and 9 bases from J, with 18 bases in between. There are 14 residues in the CDR3. The CDR3 DNA reads TGTGCCAGCAGCAAGGGACCGGGACAACCGACGCAGTATTTT. Its translation is CASSKGPGQPTQYF.

The count of this clone is one. This sequence joins TRBV5-1 and TRBJ1-6, with unresolved D. The V and J ends lost 0 bases and 9 bases respectively, with 16 bases between them. The germline gives CDR1 SGHRS, CDR2 YFSETQ. The CDR3 spans 16 residues. The CDR3 is CASSLGIGIGSSPLHF. The DNA of the CDR3 is TGCGCCAGCAGCTTGGGGATTGGGATAGGGAGTTCACCCCTCCACTTT.

The V gene is TRBV6-8, the J gene TRBJ2-7; D remains unclear. The CDR3 runs to 16 residues. V was cut by 8 bases and J by 3 bases, with 23 bases left in between. The germline CDR1 and CDR2 sequences are MNHGY and SAAAGT. The CDR3 DNA reads TGTGCCAGCTCATCTCTAGTGGCGAGCCTATACTACGAGCAGTACTTC. It encodes CASSSLVASLYYEQYF.